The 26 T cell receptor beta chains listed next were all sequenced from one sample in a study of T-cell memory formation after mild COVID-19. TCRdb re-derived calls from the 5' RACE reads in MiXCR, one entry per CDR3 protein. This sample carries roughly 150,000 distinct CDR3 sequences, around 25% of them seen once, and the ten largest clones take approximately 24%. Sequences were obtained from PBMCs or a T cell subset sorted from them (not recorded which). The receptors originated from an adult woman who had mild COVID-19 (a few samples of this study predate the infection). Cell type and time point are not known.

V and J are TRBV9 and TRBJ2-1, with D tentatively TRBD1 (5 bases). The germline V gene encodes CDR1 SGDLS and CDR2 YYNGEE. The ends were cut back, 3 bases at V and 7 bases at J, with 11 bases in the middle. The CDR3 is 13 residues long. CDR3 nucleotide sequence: TGTGCCAGCAGCGGGGGCAAAGGTAATGAGCAGTTCTTC. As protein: CASSGGKGNEQFF.

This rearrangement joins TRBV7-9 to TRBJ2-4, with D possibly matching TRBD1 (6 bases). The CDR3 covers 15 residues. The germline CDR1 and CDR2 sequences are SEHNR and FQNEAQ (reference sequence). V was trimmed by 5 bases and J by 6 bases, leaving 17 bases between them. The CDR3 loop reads CASSRPTLQGNIQYF. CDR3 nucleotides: TGTGCCAGCAGCCGGCCCACCCTACAGGGAAACATTCAGTACTTC.

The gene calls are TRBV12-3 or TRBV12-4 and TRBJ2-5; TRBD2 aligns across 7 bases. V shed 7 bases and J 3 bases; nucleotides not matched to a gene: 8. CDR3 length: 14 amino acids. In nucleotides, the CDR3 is TGTGCCAGCACCGAGACGGGGGGAAAAGAGACCCAGTACTTC. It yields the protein CASTETGGKETQYF.

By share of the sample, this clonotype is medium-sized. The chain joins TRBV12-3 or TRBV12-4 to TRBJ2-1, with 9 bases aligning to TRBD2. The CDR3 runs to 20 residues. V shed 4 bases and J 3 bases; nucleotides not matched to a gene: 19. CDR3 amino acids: CASSSHSGGTLYKVYNEQFF. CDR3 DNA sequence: TGTGCCAGCAGTTCACATAGCGGGGGTACACTATATAAAGTCTACAATGAGCAGTTCTTC.

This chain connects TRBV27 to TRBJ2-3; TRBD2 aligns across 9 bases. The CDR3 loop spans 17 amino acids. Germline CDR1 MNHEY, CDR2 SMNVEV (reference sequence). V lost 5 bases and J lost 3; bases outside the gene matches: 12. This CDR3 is CASSPRARLAETDTQYF. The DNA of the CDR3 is TGTGCCAGCAGTCCAAGAGCTCGACTAGCGGAAACAGATACGCAGTATTTT.

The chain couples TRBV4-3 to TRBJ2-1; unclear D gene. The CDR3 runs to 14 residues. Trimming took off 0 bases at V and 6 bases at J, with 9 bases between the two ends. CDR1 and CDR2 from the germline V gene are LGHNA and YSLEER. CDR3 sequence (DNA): TGCGCCAGCAGCCAAGATAGGGTGCCCAATGAGCAGTTCTTC. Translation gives CASSQDRVPNEQFF.

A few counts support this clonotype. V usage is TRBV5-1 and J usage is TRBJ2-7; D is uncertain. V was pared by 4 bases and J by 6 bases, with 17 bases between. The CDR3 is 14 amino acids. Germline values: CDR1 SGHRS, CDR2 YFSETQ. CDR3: CASSRTLAPREQYF. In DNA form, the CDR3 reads TGCGCCAGCAGCCGGACCTTGGCCCCACGCGAGCAGTACTTC.

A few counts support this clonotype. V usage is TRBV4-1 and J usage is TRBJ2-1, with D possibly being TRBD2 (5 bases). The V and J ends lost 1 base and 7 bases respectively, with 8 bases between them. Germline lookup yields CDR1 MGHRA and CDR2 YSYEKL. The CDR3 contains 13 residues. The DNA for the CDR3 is TGCGCCAGCAGCCAAGGTAGAGGGAATGAGCAGTTCTTC. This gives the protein CASSQGRGNEQFF.

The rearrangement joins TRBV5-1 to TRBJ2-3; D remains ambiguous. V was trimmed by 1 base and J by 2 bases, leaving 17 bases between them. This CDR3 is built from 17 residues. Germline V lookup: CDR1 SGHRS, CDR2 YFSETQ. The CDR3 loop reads CASSLPPFLLDTDTQYF. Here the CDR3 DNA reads TGCGCCAGCAGCTTGCCCCCTTTCCTCCTTGACACAGATACGCAGTATTTT. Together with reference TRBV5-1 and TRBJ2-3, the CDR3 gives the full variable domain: KAGVTQTPRYLIKTRGQQVTLSCSPISGHRSVSWYQQTPGQGLQFLFEYFSETQRNKGNFPGRFSGRQFSNSRSEMNVSTLELGDSALYLCASSLPPFLLDTDTQYFGPGTRLTVL.

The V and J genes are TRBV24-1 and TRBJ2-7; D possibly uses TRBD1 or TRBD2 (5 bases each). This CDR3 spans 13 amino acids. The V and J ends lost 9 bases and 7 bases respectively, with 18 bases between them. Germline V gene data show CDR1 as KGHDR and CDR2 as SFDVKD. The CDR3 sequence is CATSGHGPGEQYF. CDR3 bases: TGTGCCACCTCGGGGCACGGCCCGGGGGAGCAGTACTTC.

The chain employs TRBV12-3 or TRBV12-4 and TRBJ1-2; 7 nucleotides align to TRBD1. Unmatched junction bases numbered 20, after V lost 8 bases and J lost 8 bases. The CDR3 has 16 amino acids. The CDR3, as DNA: TGTGCCAGCTGCTCCGGGACAGCAACCTTTTGGGAAGGCTACACCTTC. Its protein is CASCSGTATFWEGYTF.

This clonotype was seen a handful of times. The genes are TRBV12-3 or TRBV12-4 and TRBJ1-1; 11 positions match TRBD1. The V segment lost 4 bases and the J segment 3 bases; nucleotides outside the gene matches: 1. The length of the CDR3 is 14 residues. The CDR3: CASSWGQGDTEAFF. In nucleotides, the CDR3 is TGTGCCAGCAGTTGGGGACAGGGGGACACTGAAGCTTTCTTT.

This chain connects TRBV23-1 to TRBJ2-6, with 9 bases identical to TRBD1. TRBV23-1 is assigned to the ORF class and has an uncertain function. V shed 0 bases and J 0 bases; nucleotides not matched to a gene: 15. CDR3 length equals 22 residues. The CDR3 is CASSQSGAGKPGQGSGANVLTF. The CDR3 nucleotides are TGCGCCAGCAGTCAATCTGGTGCCGGGAAACCGGGACAGGGCTCTGGGGCCAACGTCCTGACTTTC.

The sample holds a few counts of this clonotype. The CDR3, as DNA: TGCAGTGCTAGAGATCTTGAAGACAGGGCGTTCTATGGCTACACCTTC. Protein sequence: CSARDLEDRAFYGYTF. This sequence joins TRBV20-1 and TRBJ1-2; 7 bases align to TRBD1. Germline V lookup: CDR1 DFQATT, CDR2 SNEGSKA (reference sequence). J was trimmed by 4 bases and V by 0 bases; bases with no gene match: 11. This CDR3 comprises 16 residues.

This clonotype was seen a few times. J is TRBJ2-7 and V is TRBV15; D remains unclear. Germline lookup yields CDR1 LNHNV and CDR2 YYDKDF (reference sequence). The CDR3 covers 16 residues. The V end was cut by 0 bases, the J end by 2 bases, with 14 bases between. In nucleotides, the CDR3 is TGTGCCACCAGCAGAGAAGGGCGAGCGCGTACCTACGAGCAGTACTTC. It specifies CATSREGRARTYEQYF.

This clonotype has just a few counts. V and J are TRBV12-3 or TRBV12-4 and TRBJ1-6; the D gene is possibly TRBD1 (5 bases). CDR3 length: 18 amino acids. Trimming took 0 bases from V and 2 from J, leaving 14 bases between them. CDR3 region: CASSLAVGGVTYNSPLHF. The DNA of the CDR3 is TGTGCCAGCAGTTTAGCGGTCGGGGGAGTCACCTATAATTCACCCCTCCACTTT.

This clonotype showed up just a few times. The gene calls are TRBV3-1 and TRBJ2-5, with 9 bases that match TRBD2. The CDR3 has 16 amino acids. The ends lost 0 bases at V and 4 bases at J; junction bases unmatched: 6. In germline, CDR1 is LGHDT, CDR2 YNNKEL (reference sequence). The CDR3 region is CASSQDGGLASETQYF. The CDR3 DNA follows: TGTGCCAGCAGCCAAGATGGAGGACTAGCGTCAGAGACCCAGTACTTC.

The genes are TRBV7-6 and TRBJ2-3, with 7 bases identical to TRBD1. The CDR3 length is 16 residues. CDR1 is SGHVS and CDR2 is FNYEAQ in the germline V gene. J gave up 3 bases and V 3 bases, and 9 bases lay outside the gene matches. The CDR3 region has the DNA TGTGCCAGCAGCTTCGCAGACAGGGACGAGACAGATACGCAGTATTTT. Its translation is CASSFADRDETDTQYF. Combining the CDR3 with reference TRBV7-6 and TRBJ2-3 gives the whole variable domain GAGVSQSPRYKVTKRGQDVALRCDPISGHVSLYWYRQALGQGPEFLTYFNYEAQQDKSGLPNDRFSAERPEGSISTLTIQRTEQRDSAMYRCASSFADRDETDTQYFGPGTRLTVL.

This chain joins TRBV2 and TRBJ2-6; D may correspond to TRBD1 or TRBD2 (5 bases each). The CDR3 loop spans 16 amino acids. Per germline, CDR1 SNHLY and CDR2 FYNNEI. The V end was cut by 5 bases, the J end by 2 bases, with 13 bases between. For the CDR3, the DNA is TGTGCCAGCAGTCCTGACCGGGGCCCTGGGGCCAACGTCCTGACTTTC. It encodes CASSPDRGPGANVLTF.

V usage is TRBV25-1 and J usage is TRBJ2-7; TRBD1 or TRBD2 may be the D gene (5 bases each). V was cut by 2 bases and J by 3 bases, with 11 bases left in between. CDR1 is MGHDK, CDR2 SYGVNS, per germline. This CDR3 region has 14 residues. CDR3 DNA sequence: TGTGCCAGCAGTGAAGAGGGGCGCATCTACGAGCAGTACTTC. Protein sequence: CASSEEGRIYEQYF.

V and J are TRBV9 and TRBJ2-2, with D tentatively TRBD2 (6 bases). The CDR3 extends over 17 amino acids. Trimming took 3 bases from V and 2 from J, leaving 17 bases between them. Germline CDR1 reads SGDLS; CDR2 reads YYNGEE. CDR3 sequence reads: CASSAGHGGANTGELFF. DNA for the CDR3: TGTGCCAGCAGCGCCGGGCACGGGGGAGCCAACACCGGGGAGCTGTTTTTT.

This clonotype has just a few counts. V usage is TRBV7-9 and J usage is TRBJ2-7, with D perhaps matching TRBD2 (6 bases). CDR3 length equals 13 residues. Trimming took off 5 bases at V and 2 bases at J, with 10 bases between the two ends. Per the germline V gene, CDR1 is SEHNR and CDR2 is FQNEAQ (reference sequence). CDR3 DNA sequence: TGTGCCAGCAGCCCCGGAGGGCCCTACGAGCAGTACTTC. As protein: CASSPGGPYEQYF.

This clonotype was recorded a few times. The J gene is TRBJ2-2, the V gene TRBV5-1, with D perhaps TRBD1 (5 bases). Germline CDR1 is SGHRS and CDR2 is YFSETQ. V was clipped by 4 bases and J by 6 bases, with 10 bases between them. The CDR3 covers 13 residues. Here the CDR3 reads CASSPRGSGELFF. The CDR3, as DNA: TGCGCCAGCAGCCCTAGGGGTTCCGGGGAGCTGTTTTTT.

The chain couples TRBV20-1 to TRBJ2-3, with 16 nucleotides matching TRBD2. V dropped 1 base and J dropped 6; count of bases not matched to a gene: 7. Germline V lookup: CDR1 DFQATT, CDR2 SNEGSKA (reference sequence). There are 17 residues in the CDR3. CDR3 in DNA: TGCAGTGCTAGAGCCGGGACTAGCGGGGGGGGCGGGGATACGCAGTATTTT. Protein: CSARAGTSGGGGDTQYF.

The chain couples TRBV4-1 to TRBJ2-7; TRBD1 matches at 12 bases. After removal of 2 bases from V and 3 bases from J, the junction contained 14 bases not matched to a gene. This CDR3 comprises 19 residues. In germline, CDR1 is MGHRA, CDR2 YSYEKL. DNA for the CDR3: TGCGCCAGCAGCCAAACCCAGCCCGGGACAGGGGGCGGACACTACGAGCAGTACTTC. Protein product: CASSQTQPGTGGGHYEQYF.

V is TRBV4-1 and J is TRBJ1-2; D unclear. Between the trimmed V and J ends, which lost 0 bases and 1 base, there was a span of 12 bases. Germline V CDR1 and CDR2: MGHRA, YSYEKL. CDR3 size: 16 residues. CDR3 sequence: CASSQDSQDDNYGYTF. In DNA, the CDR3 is TGCGCCAGCAGCCAAGACTCCCAAGACGATAACTATGGCTACACCTTC.